These 20 T cell receptor beta chains were sequenced from one sample in a study of OX40 agonist ivuxolimab in advanced cancers. Sequencing used immunoSEQ multiplex PCR; TCRdb keeps in-frame clones, though not all of them. The sample shows tens of thousands of clones, roughly 84% of them seen only once. Sequencing was performed on CD4+ or CD8+ T cells sorted from blood, taken in a trial of the OX40 agonist ivuxolimab. Receptor source: an adult with an advanced solid tumor such as melanoma, head and neck, liver or kidney cancer.

This clone was found a few times. The V call is TRBV27, the J call TRBJ1-5; unclear D gene. This CDR3 spans 14 amino acids. Germline V gene sequence: CDR1 MNHEY, CDR2 SMNVEV (reference sequence). The V end was cut by 8 bases, the J end by 0 bases, with 11 bases between. CDR3 amino acids: CASAPFYSNQPQHF. The CDR3 bases are TGTGCCAGCGCCCCGTTTTATAGCAATCAGCCCCAGCATTTT.

The chain couples TRBV19 to TRBJ1-2; a weak D match, TRBD1 (5 bases). Trimming took off 4 bases at V and 1 base at J, with 16 bases between the two ends. Looked up from germline, CDR1 is LNHDA and CDR2 is SQIVND (reference sequence). CDR3 size: 16 residues. CDR3 coding DNA: TGTGCCAGTAGTACGCCCCCGGGACTTTATAACTATGGCTACACCTTC. Amino acids: CASSTPPGLYNYGYTF.

The V call is TRBV16, the J call TRBJ1-4; 7 bases align to TRBD1. CDR1 and CDR2 (germline): KGHSY, FQNENV. V trimming: 4 bases; J trimming: 4 bases; junction bases outside the gene matches: 3. CDR3 length equals 14 residues. The DNA of the CDR3 is TGTGCCAGCAGCCCACGACAGGGTAATGAAAAACTGTTTTTT. Protein sequence: CASSPRQGNEKLFF.

The V gene is TRBV21-1, the J gene TRBJ2-3. TRBV21-1 is annotated as a pseudogene. The CDR3 consists of 13 residues. CDR3 sequence reads: CASSKLSTDTQYF. The CDR3 nucleotides are TGTGCCAGCAGCAAGTTGAGCACAGATACGCAGTATTTT.

The chain recombines TRBV5-1 with TRBJ2-1; TRBD1 aligns across 7 bases. The germline V gene encodes CDR1 SGHRS and CDR2 YFSETQ. Trimming at V came to 0 bases and at J to 7 bases, leaving 7 bases not matched to a gene. The CDR3 contains 15 residues. The chain's CDR3 is CASSLDRGFLNEQFF. The CDR3 DNA reads as TGCGCCAGCAGCTTGGACAGGGGTTTTTTGAATGAGCAGTTCTTC.

The chain combines TRBV5-1 with TRBJ1-3; D call uncertain. Germline assignment: CDR1 SGHRS and CDR2 YFSETQ. The CDR3 is made up of 16 amino acids. Between the trimmed V and J ends, which lost 1 base and 0 bases, there was a span of 11 bases. The CDR3 DNA reads as TGCGCCAGCAGCTTGAACCCCCTTGGCTCTGGAAACACCATATATTTT. It codes for CASSLNPLGSGNTIYF.

A note on this clone: At one boundary the junction diverges from the germline segment, which might be a read error. The V gene is TRBV7-7, the J gene TRBJ1-6, with D tentatively TRBD1 (5 bases). The CDR3 is made up of 15 amino acids. The germline V gene encodes CDR1 SSHAT and CDR2 FNYEAQ (reference sequence). The CDR3 sequence: CASSTRQFRRSPLHF. For the CDR3, the DNA is TGTGCTAGCAGCACCAGACAGTTTCGAAGGTCACCCCTCCACTTT.

The rearrangement joins TRBV18 to TRBJ1-4; D is unresolved. V shed 2 bases and J shed 4 bases, with 8 bases lying between them. The CDR3 sequence is 14 residues long. Germline loops: CDR1 KGHSH, CDR2 LQKENI. CDR3 region: CASSPSTVNEKLFF. The CDR3 DNA is TGTGCCAGCTCACCATCTACGGTTAATGAAAAACTGTTTTTT.

The rearrangement uses TRBV7-2 and TRBJ2-6; no definite D call. This CDR3 contains 17 residues. The germline gives CDR1 SGHTA, CDR2 FQGNSA. Trimming removed 8 bases at V and 0 bases at J, with 17 bases between. The CDR3 region is CASSPGQYRSGANVLTF. The CDR3 DNA reads TGTGCCAGCTCACCCGGGCAGTATCGCTCTGGGGCCAACGTCCTGACTTTC.

V and J are TRBV7-2 and TRBJ2-5; 8 positions agree with TRBD1. The V gene's germline CDR1 is SGHTA and CDR2 FQGNSA. The CDR3 has 15 residues. The ends lost 3 bases at V and 1 base at J; junction bases unmatched: 4. The CDR3 DNA reads TGTGCCAGCAGCTTGTGGACAGGGCTCCAAGAGACCCAGTACTTC. It specifies CASSLWTGLQETQYF.

The rearrangement links TRBV28 to TRBJ2-7; 7 bases map to TRBD2. In germline, CDR1 is MDHEN, CDR2 SYDVKM. This CDR3 is 12 amino acids long. The J segment lost 6 bases and the V segment lost 1 base, leaving 0 bases of the junction unmatched. CDR3 in amino acids: CASSLSGGEQYF. The CDR3, as DNA: TGTGCCAGCAGTTTATCGGGGGGCGAGCAGTACTTC.

This chain uses TRBV5-5 with TRBJ1-1, with D tentatively TRBD1 (5 bases). The CDR3 runs 14 residues. Deletions cut 1 base from V and 3 bases from J, with 10 bases between. The V gene's germline CDR1 is SGHKS and CDR2 YYEKEE (reference sequence). This CDR3 is CASSLTGGDTEAFF. Here the CDR3 DNA reads TGTGCCAGCAGCTTGACAGGAGGGGACACTGAAGCTTTCTTT.

V and J are TRBV5-1 and TRBJ2-1; D assignment may be TRBD1 or TRBD2 (5 bases each). CDR1 and CDR2 from the germline V gene are SGHRS and YFSETQ. V lost 7 bases to trimming and J lost 0 bases, with 17 bases between them. This CDR3 is built from 16 residues. CDR3 amino acids: CASRSSGTSSYNEQFF. The CDR3 DNA follows: TGCGCCAGCCGTTCCTCCGGGACCTCCTCCTACAATGAGCAGTTCTTC.

This chain links TRBV9 with TRBJ1-2, with 9 nucleotides matching TRBD1. Germline lookup yields CDR1 SGDLS and CDR2 YYNGEE. J lost 1 base, V lost 4 bases, and 8 bases had no gene match. The CDR3 loop spans 16 amino acids. The CDR3 loop is CASSPGTGRSNYGYTF. The CDR3 nucleotides read TGTGCCAGCAGCCCCGGGACAGGGCGAAGTAACTATGGCTACACCTTC.

CDR3: CASSLNPPLAGAYLDEQFF. The CDR3 DNA is TGTGCCAGCAGCTTAAACCCCCCCCTAGCGGGGGCATATCTAGATGAGCAGTTCTTC. The chain carries TRBV13 and TRBJ2-1; TRBD2 matches at 10 bases. This CDR3 comprises 19 residues. Germline CDR1 is PRHDT and CDR2 is FYEKMQ (reference sequence). J lost 8 bases, V lost 2 bases, and 18 bases had no gene match.

The V and J genes are TRBV30 and TRBJ1-2; 9 nucleotides align to TRBD1. The germline gives CDR1 GTSNPN, CDR2 SVGIG (reference sequence). Unmatched junction bases numbered 5, after V lost 0 bases and J lost 3 bases. This CDR3 is 15 amino acids long. DNA of the CDR3: TGTGCCTGGAGTGTTACAGGGGGCTACGACTATGGCTACACCTTC. Its protein is CAWSVTGGYDYGYTF.

The chain joins TRBV5-5 to TRBJ2-7, with 7 bases that match TRBD1. CDR1 and CDR2 from the germline V gene are SGHKS and YYEKEE (reference sequence). The CDR3 consists of 14 residues. The ends lost 3 bases at V and 7 bases at J; junction bases unmatched: 10. Written as DNA, the CDR3 is TGTGCCAGCAGCTCGACAGGGAACACTTGGGAGCAGTACTTC. It yields the protein CASSSTGNTWEQYF. Variable domain in full (rest from reference TRBV5-5 and TRBJ2-7): DAGVTQSPTHLIKTRGQQVTLRCSPISGHKSVSWYQQVLGQGPQFIFQYYEKEERGRGNFPDRFSARQFPNYSSELNVNALLLGDSALYLCASSSTGNTWEQYFGPGTRLTVT.

The chain joins TRBV19 to TRBJ2-1; tentatively, D is TRBD2 (5 bases). The CDR3 has 12 amino acids. Trimming left V 3 bases short and J 10 bases short, with 10 bases between. Looked up from germline, CDR1 is LNHDA and CDR2 is SQIVND (reference sequence). This chain's CDR3 is CASSISGYEQFF. CDR3 nucleotides: TGTGCCAGTAGTATTTCGGGGTACGAGCAGTTCTTC.

V gene TRBV4-2 combines with J gene TRBJ2-6, with D maybe TRBD1 (6 bases). Germline V CDR1 and CDR2: LGHNA, YNFKEQ. V shed 1 base and J shed 0 bases, with 19 bases lying between them. The CDR3 runs 20 residues. As DNA, the CDR3 is TGTGCCAGCAGCCAAGTCACCAGGGGCTCCGTTAGCTCTGGGGCCAACGTCCTGACTTTC. It translates to CASSQVTRGSVSSGANVLTF.

The gene calls are TRBV19 and TRBJ2-7, with TRBD2 identical over 11 bases. The V gene end was trimmed by 3 bases and the J gene end by 3 bases; junction bases not matched to a gene: 1. The CDR3 runs 14 residues. The germline V gene encodes CDR1 LNHDA and CDR2 SQIVND (reference sequence). Here the CDR3 DNA reads TGTGCCAGTAGTATCGGGACTAGCGGCTACGAGCAGTACTTC. This translates into CASSIGTSGYEQYF.